The rows below give T cell receptor beta chains drawn from one sample of a study of a mutant IDH1 vaccine in newly diagnosed glioma. Which antigens these TCRs recognize remains unknown. The table came from immunoSEQ multiplex PCR; TCRdb's copy has only in-frame clones and leaves some out. The repertoire has around 69,000 clones, around 86% of them found once; the top ten carry 1.5% to 2.5%. Sequenced material: PBMCs, taken from a glioma patient whose treatment included an IDH1 peptide vaccine. These TCRs come from a man aged 30-40 years with glioma. Both conserved end residues are part of each CDR3. The D gene is left open where the match is weak. Clone size is stated in some rows and not others, as once, few, many or a class when expanded.

d_gene: .
j_gene: TRBJ1-1
abundance: .
v_gene: TRBV5-4
CDR3nt: TGTGCCAGCAGCTTGGAGGGGGTCGTAATGAACACTGAAGCTTTCTTT
CDR3aa: CASSLEGVVMNTEAFF

d_gene: .
j_gene: TRBJ2-1
abundance: .
v_gene: TRBV5-1
CDR3nt: TGCGCCAGCAGGGAATACAATGAGCAGTTCTTC
CDR3aa: CASREYNEQFF

d_gene: TRBD2
j_gene: TRBJ2-2
abundance: .
v_gene: TRBV5-6
CDR3nt: TGTGCCAGCAGCCCGGGACTAGCGTATAACACCGGGGAGCTGTTTTTT
CDR3aa: CASSPGLAYNTGELFF

d_gene: TRBD2
j_gene: TRBJ2-1
abundance: .
v_gene: TRBV5-1
CDR3nt: TGCGCCAGCAGCCTGGGGACTAGCGGGAGAGGGAATGAGCAGTTCTTC
CDR3aa: CASSLGTSGRGNEQFF

d_gene: TRBD2
j_gene: TRBJ2-1
abundance: .
v_gene: TRBV28
CDR3nt: TGTGCCAGCATACCTGGGGGACTAGCGGACAATGAGCAGTTCTTC
CDR3aa: CASIPGGLADNEQFF

d_gene: .
j_gene: TRBJ2-7
abundance: few
v_gene: TRBV6-1
CDR3nt: TGTGCCAGCAGCCCCGGGACTCAGACCTACGAGCAGTACTTC
CDR3aa: CASSPGTQTYEQYF

d_gene: TRBD2
j_gene: TRBJ2-3
abundance: .
v_gene: TRBV7-2
CDR3nt: TGTGCCAGCAGCCTCCCGACTAGCGGGTGGGATACGCAGTATTTT
CDR3aa: CASSLPTSGWDTQYF

d_gene: .
j_gene: TRBJ2-5
abundance: .
v_gene: TRBV28
CDR3nt: TGTGCCAGCAGCTCGACTCGACAAGAGACCCAGTACTTC
CDR3aa: CASSSTRQETQYF

d_gene: .
j_gene: TRBJ1-1
abundance: large
v_gene: TRBV4-1
CDR3nt: TGCGCCAGCAGCCCAAGGGGAGATCTTACTGAAGCTTTCTTT
CDR3aa: CASSPRGDLTEAFF

d_gene: TRBD2
j_gene: TRBJ2-1
abundance: .
v_gene: TRBV5-1
CDR3nt: TGCGCCAGCACCTTCCTAGCGGGAAGCTCCTACAATGAGCAGTTCTTC
CDR3aa: CASTFLAGSSYNEQFF

d_gene: .
j_gene: TRBJ1-1
abundance: .
v_gene: TRBV2
CDR3nt: TGTGCCAGCAGTGAGGTCGGGGTAAAAGCTTTCTTT
CDR3aa: CASSEVGVKAFF

d_gene: .
j_gene: TRBJ1-2
abundance: .
v_gene: TRBV4-3
CDR3nt: TGCGCCAGCAGCCAAGATGAAGATTTTGGCTACACCTTC
CDR3aa: CASSQDEDFGYTF

d_gene: .
j_gene: TRBJ1-5
abundance: .
v_gene: TRBV25-1
CDR3nt: TGTGCCAGCAGTGCCGGGGGGTTTCAGCCCCAGCATTTT
CDR3aa: CASSAGGFQPQHF

d_gene: .
j_gene: TRBJ1-2
abundance: .
v_gene: TRBV9
CDR3nt: TGTGCCAGCAGAGGGAGGGAGCTCTATGGCTACACCTTC
CDR3aa: CASRGRELYGYTF

d_gene: .
j_gene: TRBJ2-7
abundance: .
v_gene: TRBV6-1
CDR3nt: TGTGCCAGCAATGTGGGCAACTTAAGGGAGCAGTACTTC
CDR3aa: CASNVGNLREQYF

d_gene: .
j_gene: TRBJ2-7
abundance: .
v_gene: TRBV9
CDR3nt: TGTGCCAGCAGCGTAGGGTCAAGCTACGAGCAGTACTTC
CDR3aa: CASSVGSSYEQYF

d_gene: .
j_gene: TRBJ2-7
abundance: once
v_gene: TRBV6-5
CDR3nt: TGTGCCAGCACCCCGGGGGCGGGACGGCCTAGGGAGCAGTACTTC
CDR3aa: CASTPGAGRPREQYF

d_gene: .
j_gene: TRBJ2-1
abundance: .
v_gene: TRBV28
CDR3nt: TGTGCCAGCAGTTCTTCCGACAGATCCAATGAGCAGTTCTTC
CDR3aa: CASSSSDRSNEQFF

d_gene: .
j_gene: TRBJ1-3
abundance: .
v_gene: TRBV28
CDR3nt: TGTGCCAGCAGTTCCGCGTACACCATATATTTT
CDR3aa: CASSSAYTIYF

d_gene: TRBD2
j_gene: TRBJ2-5
abundance: .
v_gene: TRBV28
CDR3nt: TGTGCCAGCAGCCTAGATCTAGCGGGGGGGTACCAAGAGACCCAGTACTTC
CDR3aa: CASSLDLAGGYQETQYF

d_gene: TRBD1
j_gene: TRBJ1-1
abundance: .
v_gene: TRBV7-9
CDR3nt: TGTGCCAGCGTTCTGGACAGGGGCGGCACTGAAGCTTTCTTT
CDR3aa: CASVLDRGGTEAFF

d_gene: .
j_gene: TRBJ1-5
abundance: few
v_gene: TRBV2
CDR3nt: TGTGCCAGCAGTGAGGGGGGTGGGCAGCCCCAGCATTTT
CDR3aa: CASSEGGGQPQHF

d_gene: .
j_gene: TRBJ1-1
abundance: few
v_gene: TRBV4-2
CDR3nt: TGTGCCAGCAGCCAACTCTTGACAGGAGACACTGAAGCTTTCTTT
CDR3aa: CASSQLLTGDTEAFF

d_gene: TRBD1
j_gene: TRBJ2-2
abundance: .
v_gene: TRBV5-4
CDR3nt: TGTGCCAGCAGCGTTCAAGCCCGGGACAGGATCCGATCGATCACCGGGGAGCTGTTTTTT
CDR3aa: CASSVQARDRIRSITGELFF

d_gene: .
j_gene: TRBJ2-5
abundance: .
v_gene: TRBV28
CDR3nt: TGTGCCAGCAGTTTATTAGGTTTCGGCACCGAGGAGGAGGAGACCCAGTACTTC
CDR3aa: CASSLLGFGTEEEETQYF

d_gene: .
j_gene: TRBJ2-7
abundance: once
v_gene: TRBV25-1
CDR3nt: TGTGCCAGCAGTGTCAGGGACTACGAGCAGTACTTC
CDR3aa: CASSVRDYEQYF

d_gene: .
j_gene: TRBJ1-2
abundance: .
v_gene: TRBV7-9
CDR3nt: TGTGCCAGCAGCCCCCTAGGGCAGCCGACTAACTATGGCTACACCTTC
CDR3aa: CASSPLGQPTNYGYTF

d_gene: .
j_gene: TRBJ1-2
abundance: .
v_gene: TRBV29-1
CDR3nt: TGCAGCGTTGCCAAGGGGGGTGGAAACTATGGCTACACCTTC
CDR3aa: CSVAKGGGNYGYTF

d_gene: TRBD1
j_gene: TRBJ1-5
abundance: few
v_gene: TRBV6-5
CDR3nt: TGTGCCAGCGGACAGGGCGATCAGCCCCAGCATTTT
CDR3aa: CASGQGDQPQHF

d_gene: .
j_gene: TRBJ2-5
abundance: .
v_gene: TRBV10-3
CDR3nt: TGTGCCATCAGTGACGCGCCGGCGGAGACCCAGTACTTC
CDR3aa: CAISDAPAETQYF

d_gene: TRBD2
j_gene: TRBJ2-7
abundance: once
v_gene: TRBV2
CDR3nt: TGTGCCAGCCGGACTAGCGGTAGTGGGGAGCAGTACTTC
CDR3aa: CASRTSGSGEQYF

d_gene: .
j_gene: TRBJ1-2
abundance: .
v_gene: TRBV15
CDR3nt: TGTGCCACCAGCAGAGACAGGAGCGAGGAGGGCTACACCTTC
CDR3aa: CATSRDRSEEGYTF

d_gene: .
j_gene: TRBJ1-1
abundance: .
v_gene: TRBV19
CDR3nt: TGTGCCAGTAGTATAGCGGCAGGCTCGAACACTGAAGCTTTCTTT
CDR3aa: CASSIAAGSNTEAFF

d_gene: .
j_gene: TRBJ2-1
abundance: .
v_gene: TRBV28
CDR3nt: TGTGCCAGCAGTGGCGGACAGCTTCCTACCTACAATGAGCAGTTCTTC
CDR3aa: CASSGGQLPTYNEQFF

d_gene: .
j_gene: TRBJ2-1
abundance: .
v_gene: TRBV7-2
CDR3nt: TGTGCCAGCAGCTTAAATCCTCCCCCAGCGTCCTACAATGAGCAGTTCTTC
CDR3aa: CASSLNPPPASYNEQFF

d_gene: TRBD1
j_gene: TRBJ1-1
abundance: .
v_gene: TRBV5-1
CDR3nt: TGCGCCAGCAGCTGGACAGGGGGCGGCACTGAAGCTTTCTTT
CDR3aa: CASSWTGGGTEAFF

d_gene: .
j_gene: TRBJ2-2
abundance: .
v_gene: TRBV19
CDR3nt: TGTGCCAGTAGTATTAGGGCCGACCCCCCCGGGGAGCTGTTTTTT
CDR3aa: CASSIRADPPGELFF